This TCR beta chain was found in a study of blood T cell repertoires in COVID-19. Across the study: There were acute and convalescent COVID-19 samples, and they came from the United States, Italy and Spain. In each case, the material was cDNA or gDNA derived from T cells, B-cell-depleted T cells, or PBMCs.

Enrolment of Seattle patients took place during active infection, and they were followed longitudinally. There are 15 residues in the CDR3. V lost 5 bases, J lost 4 bases, and 6 bases stayed unmatched. Per the germline V gene, CDR1 is MGHDK and CDR2 is SYGVNS. How the authors handled the data: The assay estimated nucleated cells by amplifying reference gene primers. Measured with immunoSEQ multiplex PCR; TCRdb has only the in-frame clones, and not every one. Clone size and the V and J calls come from that table; the DNA yielded D and trimming. This table holds about 82,000 clones, about 78% found once.

This sequence joins TRBV25-1 and TRBJ2-7; 12 nucleotides match TRBD1. The sequenced sample consisted of peripheral blood. The clonotype originates from a man between 60 and 75 years old with COVID-19, enrolled during active disease. The CDR3 here is CASSPRGQGAYEQYF. CDR3 coding DNA: TGTGCCAGCAGTCCCCGGGGACAGGGGGCTTACGAGCAGTACTTC.